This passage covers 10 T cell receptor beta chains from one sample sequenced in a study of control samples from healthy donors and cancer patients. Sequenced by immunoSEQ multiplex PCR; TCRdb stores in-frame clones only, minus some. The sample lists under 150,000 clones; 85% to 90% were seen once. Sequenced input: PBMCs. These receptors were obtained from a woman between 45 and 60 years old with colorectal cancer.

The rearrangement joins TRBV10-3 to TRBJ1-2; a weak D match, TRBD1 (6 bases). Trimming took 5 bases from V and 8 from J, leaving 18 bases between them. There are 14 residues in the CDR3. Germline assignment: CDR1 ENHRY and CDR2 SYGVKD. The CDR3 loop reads CAISPTQGLYGYTF. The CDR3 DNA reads TGTGCCATCAGTCCCACACAGGGTCTCTACGGCTACACCTTC.

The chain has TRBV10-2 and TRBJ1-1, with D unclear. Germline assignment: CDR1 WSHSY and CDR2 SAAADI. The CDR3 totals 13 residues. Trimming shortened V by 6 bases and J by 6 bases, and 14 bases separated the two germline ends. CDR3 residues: CASSQSGVAEAFF. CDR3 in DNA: TGCGCCAGCAGCCAAAGCGGAGTCGCTGAAGCTTTCTTT.

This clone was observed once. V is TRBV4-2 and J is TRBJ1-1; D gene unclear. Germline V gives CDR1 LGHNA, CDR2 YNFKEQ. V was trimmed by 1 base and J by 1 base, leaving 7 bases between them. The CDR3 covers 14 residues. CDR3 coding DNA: TGTGCCAGCAGCCAAGGATCGCAGAACACTGAAGCTTTCTTT. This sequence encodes CASSQGSQNTEAFF.

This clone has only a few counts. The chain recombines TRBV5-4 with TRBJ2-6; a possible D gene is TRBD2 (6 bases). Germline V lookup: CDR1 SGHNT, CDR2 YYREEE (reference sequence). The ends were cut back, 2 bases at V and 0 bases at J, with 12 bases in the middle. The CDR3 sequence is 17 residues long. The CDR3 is CASSFPGVTSGANVLTF. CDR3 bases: TGTGCCAGCAGCTTCCCGGGGGTTACCTCTGGGGCCAACGTCCTGACTTTC.

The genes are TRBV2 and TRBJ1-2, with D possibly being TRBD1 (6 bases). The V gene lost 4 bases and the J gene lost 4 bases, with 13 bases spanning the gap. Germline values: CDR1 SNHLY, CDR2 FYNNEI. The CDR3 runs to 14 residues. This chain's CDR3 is CASSVGGRGYGYTF. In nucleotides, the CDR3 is TGTGCCAGCAGTGTCGGGGGGCGAGGCTATGGCTACACCTTC.

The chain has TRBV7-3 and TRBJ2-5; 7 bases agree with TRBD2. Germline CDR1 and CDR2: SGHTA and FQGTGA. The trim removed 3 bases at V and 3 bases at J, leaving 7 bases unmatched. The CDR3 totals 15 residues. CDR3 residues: CASSLGPSGEETQYF. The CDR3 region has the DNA TGTGCCAGCAGCTTGGGCCCGAGCGGGGAAGAGACCCAGTACTTC.

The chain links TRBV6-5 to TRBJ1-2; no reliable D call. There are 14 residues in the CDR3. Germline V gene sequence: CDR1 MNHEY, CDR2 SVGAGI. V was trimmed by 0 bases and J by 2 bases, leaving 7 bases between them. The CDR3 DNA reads TGTGCCAGCAGTTACTCTGCGGAGAACTATGGCTACACCTTC. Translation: CASSYSAENYGYTF.

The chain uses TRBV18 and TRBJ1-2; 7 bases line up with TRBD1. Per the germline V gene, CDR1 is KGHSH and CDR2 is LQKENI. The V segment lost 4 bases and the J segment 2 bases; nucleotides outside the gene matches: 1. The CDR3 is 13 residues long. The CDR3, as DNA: TGTGCCAGCTCACGGGACAGCAACTATGGCTACACCTTC. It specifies CASSRDSNYGYTF. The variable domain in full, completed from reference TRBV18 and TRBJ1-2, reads NAGVMQNPRHLVRRRGQEARLRCSPMKGHSHVYWYRQLPEEGLKFMVYLQKENIIDESGMPKERFSAEFPKEGPSILRIQQVVRGDSAAYFCASSRDSNYGYTFGSGTRLTVV.

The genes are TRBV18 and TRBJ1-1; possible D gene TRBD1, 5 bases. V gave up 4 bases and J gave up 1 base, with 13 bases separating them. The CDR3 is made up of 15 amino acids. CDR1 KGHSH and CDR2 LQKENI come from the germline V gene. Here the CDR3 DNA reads TGTGCCAGCTCACTAACGGGACTTAAGAACACTGAAGCTTTCTTT. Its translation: CASSLTGLKNTEAFF.

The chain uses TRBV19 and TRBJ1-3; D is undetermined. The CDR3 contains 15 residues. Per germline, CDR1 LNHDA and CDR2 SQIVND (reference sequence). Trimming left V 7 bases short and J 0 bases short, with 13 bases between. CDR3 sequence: CASTMGPYSGNTIYF. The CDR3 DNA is TGTGCCAGTACCATGGGCCCGTACTCTGGAAACACCATATATTTT.